This T cell receptor beta chain stems from a study of T cells in Graves' hyperthyroidism and ophthalmopathy. Germline V gene lookup returns CDR1 SEHNR and CDR2 FQNEAQ (reference sequence). The CDR3 totals 15 residues. V shed 5 bases and J 7 bases; nucleotides not matched to a gene: 6. The definition of stable Graves' hyperthyroidism was no ophthalmopathy progression within 18 months. This clonotype was counted at least ten times. RNA transcripts were the template for amplifying TCR beta CDR3 regions. The TCR CDR3 first-round RT-PCR relied on the HTBI primer set. TCRdb itself ran the multiplex PCR reads through MiXCR, one entry per CDR3 protein. The sample carries more than 550,000 distinct CDR3 sequences, 17% recorded once.

This clonotype originated in a man over 45 with Graves' hyperthyroidism. The sample taken for sequencing was blood. J is TRBJ1-6 and V is TRBV7-9, with 9 bases identical to TRBD1. The CDR3 DNA reads as TGTGCCAGCAGCGGAACCGGGACAGGGAATTCACCCCTCCACTTT. It translates to CASSGTGTGNSPLHF.